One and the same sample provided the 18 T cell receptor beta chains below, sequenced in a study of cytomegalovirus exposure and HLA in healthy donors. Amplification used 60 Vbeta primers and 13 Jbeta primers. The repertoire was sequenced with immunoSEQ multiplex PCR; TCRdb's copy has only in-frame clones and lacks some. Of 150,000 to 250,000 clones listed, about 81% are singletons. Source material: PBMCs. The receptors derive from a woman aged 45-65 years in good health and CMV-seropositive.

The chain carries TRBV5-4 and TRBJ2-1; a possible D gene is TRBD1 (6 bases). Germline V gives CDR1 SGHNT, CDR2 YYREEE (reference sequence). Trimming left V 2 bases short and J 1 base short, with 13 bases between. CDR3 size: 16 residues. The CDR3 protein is CASSFGGQASYNEQFF. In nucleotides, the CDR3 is TGTGCCAGCAGCTTTGGGGGCCAGGCATCCTACAATGAGCAGTTCTTC. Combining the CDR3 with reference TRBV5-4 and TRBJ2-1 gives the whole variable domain ETGVTQSPTHLIKTRGQQVTLRCSSQSGHNTVSWYQQALGQGPQFIFQYYREEENGRGNFPPRFSGLQFPNYSSELNVNALELDDSALYLCASSFGGQASYNEQFFGPGTRLTVL.

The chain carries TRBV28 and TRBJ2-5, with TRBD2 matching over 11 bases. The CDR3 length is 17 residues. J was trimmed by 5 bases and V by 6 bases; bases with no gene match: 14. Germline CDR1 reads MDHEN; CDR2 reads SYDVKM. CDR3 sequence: CASRRLAGKSLGETQYF. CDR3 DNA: TGTGCCAGCAGGAGACTAGCGGGGAAGTCCTTAGGGGAGACCCAGTACTTC.

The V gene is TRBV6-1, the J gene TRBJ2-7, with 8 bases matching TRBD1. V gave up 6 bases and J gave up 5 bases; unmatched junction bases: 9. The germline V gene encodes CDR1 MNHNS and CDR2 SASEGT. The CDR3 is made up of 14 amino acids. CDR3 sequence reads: CASRDTGGEDEQYF. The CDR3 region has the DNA TGTGCCAGCAGAGATACAGGGGGAGAAGACGAGCAGTACTTC.

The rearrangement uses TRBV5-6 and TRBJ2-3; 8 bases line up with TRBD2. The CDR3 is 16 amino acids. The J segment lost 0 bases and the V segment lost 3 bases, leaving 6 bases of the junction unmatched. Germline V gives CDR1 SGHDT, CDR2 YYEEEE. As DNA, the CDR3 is TGTGCCAGCAGCTCCACTAGCGGTTTTAGCACAGATACGCAGTATTTT. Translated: CASSSTSGFSTDTQYF. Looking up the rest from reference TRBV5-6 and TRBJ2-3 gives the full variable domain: DAGVTQSPTHLIKTRGQQVTLRCSPKSGHDTVSWYQQALGQGPQFIFQYYEEEERQRGNFPDRFSGHQFPNYSSELNVNALLLGDSALYLCASSSTSGFSTDTQYFGPGTRLTVL.

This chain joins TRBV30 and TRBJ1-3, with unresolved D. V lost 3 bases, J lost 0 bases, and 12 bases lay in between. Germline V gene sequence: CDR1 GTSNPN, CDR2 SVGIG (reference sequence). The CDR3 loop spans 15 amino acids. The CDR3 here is CAWRREGYSGNTIYF. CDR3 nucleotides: TGTGCCTGGAGAAGGGAGGGATACTCTGGAAACACCATATATTTT.

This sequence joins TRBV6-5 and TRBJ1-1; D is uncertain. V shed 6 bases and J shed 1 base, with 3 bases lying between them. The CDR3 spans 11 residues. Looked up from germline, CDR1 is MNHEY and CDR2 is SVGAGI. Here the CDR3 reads CASSKNTEAFF. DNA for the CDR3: TGTGCCAGCAGCAAGAACACTGAAGCTTTCTTT.

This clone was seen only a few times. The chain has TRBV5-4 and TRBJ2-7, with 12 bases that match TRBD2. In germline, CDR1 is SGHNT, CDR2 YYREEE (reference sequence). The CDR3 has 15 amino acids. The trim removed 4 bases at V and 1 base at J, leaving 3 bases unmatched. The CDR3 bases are TGTGCCAGCAGCATTGGACTAGCGGGATCCTACGAGCAGTACTTC. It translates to CASSIGLAGSYEQYF.

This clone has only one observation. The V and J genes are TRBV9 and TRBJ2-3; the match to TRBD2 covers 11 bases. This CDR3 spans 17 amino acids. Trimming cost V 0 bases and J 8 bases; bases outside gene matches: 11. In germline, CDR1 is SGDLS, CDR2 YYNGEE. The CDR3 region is CASSVVGSGGAGGTQYF. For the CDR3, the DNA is TGTGCCAGCAGCGTAGTGGGTAGCGGGGGGGCTGGGGGTACGCAGTATTTT.

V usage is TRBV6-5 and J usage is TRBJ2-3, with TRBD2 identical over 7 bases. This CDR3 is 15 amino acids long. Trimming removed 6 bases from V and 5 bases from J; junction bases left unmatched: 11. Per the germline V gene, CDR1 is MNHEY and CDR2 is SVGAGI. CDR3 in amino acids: CASSGVEREIDTQYF. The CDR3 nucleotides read TGTGCCAGCAGCGGGGTGGAGCGGGAAATAGATACGCAGTATTTT.

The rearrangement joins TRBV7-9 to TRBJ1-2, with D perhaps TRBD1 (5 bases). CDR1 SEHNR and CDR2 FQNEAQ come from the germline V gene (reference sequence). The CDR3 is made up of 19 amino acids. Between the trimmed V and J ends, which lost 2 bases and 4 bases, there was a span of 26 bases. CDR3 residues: CASSLWVPITVKGLYGYTF. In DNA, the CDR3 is TGTGCCAGCAGCTTATGGGTACCCATAACCGTCAAGGGGCTCTATGGCTACACCTTC.

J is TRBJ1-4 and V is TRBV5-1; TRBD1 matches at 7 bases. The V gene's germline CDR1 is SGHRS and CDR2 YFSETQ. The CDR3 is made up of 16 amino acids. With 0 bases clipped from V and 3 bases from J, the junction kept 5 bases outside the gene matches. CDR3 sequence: CASSLGPRGANEKLFF. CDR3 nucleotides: TGCGCCAGCAGCTTGGGGCCCAGGGGGGCTAATGAAAAACTGTTTTTT.

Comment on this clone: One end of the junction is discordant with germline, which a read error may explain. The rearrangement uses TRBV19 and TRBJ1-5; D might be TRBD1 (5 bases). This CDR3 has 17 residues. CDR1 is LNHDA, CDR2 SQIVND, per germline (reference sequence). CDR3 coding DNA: TGTGCCAGTAGCCGTGATACTTGGGGGGTCATCAATCAGCCCCGGCATTTT. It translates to CASSRDTWGVINQPRHF.

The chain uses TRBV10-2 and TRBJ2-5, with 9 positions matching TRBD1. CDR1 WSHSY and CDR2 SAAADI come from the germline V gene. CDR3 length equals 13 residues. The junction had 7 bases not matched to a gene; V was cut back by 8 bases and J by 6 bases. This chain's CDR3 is CASSEGQGQTQYF. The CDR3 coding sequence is TGCGCCAGCTCGGAGGGACAGGGACAGACCCAGTACTTC.

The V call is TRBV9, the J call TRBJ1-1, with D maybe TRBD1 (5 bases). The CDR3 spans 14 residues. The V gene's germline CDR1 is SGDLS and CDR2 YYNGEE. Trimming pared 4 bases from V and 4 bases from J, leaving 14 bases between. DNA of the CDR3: TGTGCCAGCAGCCCAAGGGGCAGGGCCACTGAAGCTTTCTTT. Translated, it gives CASSPRGRATEAFF.

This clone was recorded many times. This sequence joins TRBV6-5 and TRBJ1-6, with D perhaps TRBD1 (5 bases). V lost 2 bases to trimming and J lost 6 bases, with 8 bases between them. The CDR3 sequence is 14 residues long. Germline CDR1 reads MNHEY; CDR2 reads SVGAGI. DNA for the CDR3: TGTGCCAGCAGTTACATGCAGGGTAATTCACCCCTCCACTTT. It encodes CASSYMQGNSPLHF.

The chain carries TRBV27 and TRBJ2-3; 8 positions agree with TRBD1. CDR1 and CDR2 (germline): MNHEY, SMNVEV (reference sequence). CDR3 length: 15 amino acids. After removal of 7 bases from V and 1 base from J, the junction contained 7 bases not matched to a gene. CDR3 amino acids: CASTLRGRGTDTQYF. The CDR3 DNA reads TGTGCCAGCACCCTCAGGGGGCGCGGCACAGATACGCAGTATTTT.

CDR3 sequence: CASSTPWGRNTEAFF. The CDR3, as DNA: TGTGCCAGTAGTACCCCTTGGGGCAGGAACACTGAAGCTTTCTTT. The chain has TRBV19 and TRBJ1-1, with D possibly being TRBD1 (5 bases). Germline V gene lookup returns CDR1 LNHDA and CDR2 SQIVND (reference sequence). Trimming took off 4 bases at V and 1 base at J, with 13 bases between the two ends. The CDR3 loop spans 15 amino acids.

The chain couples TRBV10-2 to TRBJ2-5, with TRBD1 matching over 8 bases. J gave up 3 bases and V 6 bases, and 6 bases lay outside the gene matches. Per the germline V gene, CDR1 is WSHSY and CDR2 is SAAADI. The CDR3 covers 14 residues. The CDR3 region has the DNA TGCGCCAGCAGAAGGACAGGGTCGGAAGAGACCCAGTACTTC. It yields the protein CASRRTGSEETQYF.